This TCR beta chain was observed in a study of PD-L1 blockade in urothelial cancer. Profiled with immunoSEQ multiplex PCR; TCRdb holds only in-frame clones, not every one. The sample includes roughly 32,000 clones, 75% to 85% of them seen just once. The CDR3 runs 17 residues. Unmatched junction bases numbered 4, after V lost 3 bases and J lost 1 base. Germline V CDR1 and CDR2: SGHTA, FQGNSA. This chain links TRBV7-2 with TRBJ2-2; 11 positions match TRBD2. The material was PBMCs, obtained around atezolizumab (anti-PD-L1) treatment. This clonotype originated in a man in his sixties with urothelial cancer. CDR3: CASSFLAGGLNTGELFF. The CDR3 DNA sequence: TGTGCCAGCAGCTTTCTAGCGGGGGGCTTGAACACCGGGGAGCTGTTTTTT.